This T cell receptor beta chain was captured by sequencing in a study of monozygotic twins with inflammatory bowel disease. As regards this clonotype: Its antigen remains unknown.

UMIs containing a 6-nucleotide sample barcode were added via template switching. TCRdb reanalyzed the 5' RACE reads and collapses them to one entry per CDR3 protein, without DNA. Seen in this sample are around 190,000 distinct CDR3 sequences; the ten most common clones hold 1.6%. Overall study results and limits: Healthy co-twins exceeded IBD patients in TCRbeta diversity as measured by inverse Simpson. Comparison of concordant versus discordant twins revealed no difference in repertoire similarity, possibly due to limited power.

There are 15 residues in the CDR3. CDR1 SGHRS and CDR2 YFSETQ come from the germline V gene. V and J are TRBV5-1 and TRBJ1-2. The sequencing input was blood. The clonotype originates from a human donor with ulcerative colitis or Crohn's disease, or a healthy co-twin of an affected twin (not recorded which). The CDR3 reads CASSLGAQANYGYTF.